This T cell receptor beta chain comes out of a study of T cell responses to AZD1222 COVID-19 vaccine. Overall study findings and caveats: Spike-specific TCRs gained breadth and depth after people received two AZD1222 doses. Clonal diversity was possibly underestimated, and the donors were mostly white British, with more females. Targeting of unmutated variant regions was reportedly seen in nearly half of spike-specific TCRs.

This table comes from immunoSEQ multiplex PCR, and its TCRdb copy is limited to in-frame clones, with some not included. Here the sample spans roughly 120,000 clones, 85% to 90% being singletons. Germline CDR1 reads GTSNPN; CDR2 reads SVGIG (reference sequence). The CDR3 contains 11 residues. Trimming took 4 bases from V and 7 from J, leaving 8 bases between them. About this clone itself: Its antigen is currently unknown.

Sequences were derived from peripheral blood, sampled on day 0 of AZD1222 vaccination. The rearrangement links TRBV30 to TRBJ1-3, with D unresolved. The receptor was derived from an adult in good health. In DNA form, the CDR3 reads TGTGCCTGGACTGTGGGGAACACCATATATTTT. This gives the protein CAWTVGNTIYF.